These 30 T cell receptor beta chains originate from one sample sequenced in a study of T cell changes during pregnancy in multiple sclerosis. Profiling relied on immunoSEQ multiplex PCR, and the TCRdb table lists in-frame clones only, not all of them. The sample records tens of thousands of clones, approximately 90% being singletons. The source was CD8+ T cells from peripheral blood mononuclear cells, collected after pregnancy. The origin of the receptors is a female donor in good health, enrolled as a control in a pregnancy study.

The chain recombines TRBV4-1 with TRBJ1-1, with TRBD1 matching over 8 bases. With V trimmed by 1 base and J by 8 bases, 6 bases remained unmatched. The CDR3 runs 14 residues. Germline-derived CDR1 and CDR2 are MGHRA and YSYEKL. Written as DNA, the CDR3 is TGCGCCAGCAGCCAAGGCCCAGGGGGCGTGGAAGCTTTCTTT. Translated: CASSQGPGGVEAFF.

This clone was detected once. J is TRBJ1-2 and V is TRBV7-9, with D unclear. The CDR3 loop spans 11 amino acids. The V gene lost 11 bases and the J gene lost 2 bases, with 9 bases spanning the gap. CDR1 and CDR2 from the germline V gene are SEHNR and FQNEAQ (reference sequence). The CDR3 protein is CALEGNYGYTF. CDR3 DNA sequence: TGTGCCTTGGAGGGAAACTATGGCTACACCTTC.

This clone was seen once. The rearrangement uses TRBV13 and TRBJ1-1; 7 bases line up with TRBD1. From germline, CDR1 is PRHDT and CDR2 FYEKMQ (reference sequence). The CDR3 loop spans 14 amino acids. Unmatched junction bases numbered 4, after V lost 4 bases and J lost 2 bases. Here the CDR3 reads CASSSNRGNTEAFF. DNA of the CDR3: TGTGCCAGCAGCTCGAACAGGGGCAACACTGAAGCTTTCTTT.

The chain is built from TRBV4-3 and TRBJ2-7, with TRBD1 identical over 9 bases. Germline loops: CDR1 LGHNA, CDR2 YSLEER. The V and J ends lost 1 base and 5 bases, in that order; junction bases with no gene match: 3. There are 14 residues in the CDR3. The CDR3 sequence is CASSQVWTGDEQYF. DNA for the CDR3: TGCGCCAGCAGCCAAGTCTGGACAGGGGACGAGCAGTACTTC.

This rearrangement joins TRBV4-3 to TRBJ2-7; the D gene is possibly TRBD2 (5 bases). Per germline, CDR1 LGHNA and CDR2 YSLEER. Trimming left V 0 bases short and J 0 bases short, with 9 bases between. This CDR3 contains 15 residues. Written as DNA, the CDR3 is TGCGCCAGCAGCCAAGAGAGGGAGCCCTCCTACGAGCAGTACTTC. Its protein product is CASSQEREPSYEQYF.

The J gene is TRBJ1-6, the V gene TRBV7-8, with unresolved D. The CDR3 extends over 19 amino acids. V was cut by 5 bases and J by 0 bases, with 20 bases left in between. Germline lookup yields CDR1 SGHVS and CDR2 FQNEAQ. This CDR3 is CASSRIAFLKSSYNSPLHF. CDR3 in DNA: TGTGCCAGCAGCCGTATCGCGTTTCTAAAGAGCTCCTATAATTCACCCCTCCACTTT.

The sample holds one count of this clone. This specimen includes other DNA sequences encoding the same CDR3. This chain joins TRBV7-9 and TRBJ1-5; 9 bases map to TRBD1. The germline CDR1 and CDR2 sequences are SEHNR and FQNEAQ (reference sequence). The trim removed 8 bases at V and 1 base at J, leaving 3 bases unmatched. The CDR3 totals 14 residues. CDR3 bases: TGTGCCAGCGCGGACAGGGGAAGCAATCAGCCCCAGCATTTT. Its protein product is CASADRGSNQPQHF.

This clone showed up just once. The chain couples TRBV7-6 to TRBJ2-5, with D perhaps matching TRBD1 (5 bases). This CDR3 comprises 13 residues. Trimming left V 1 base short and J 4 bases short, with 7 bases between. Germline lookup yields CDR1 SGHVS and CDR2 FNYEAQ. The CDR3 region has the DNA TGTGCCAGCAGCTTAGTAGGGGCAGAGACCCAGTACTTC. This sequence encodes CASSLVGAETQYF.

The rearrangement links TRBV4-3 to TRBJ1-1; D uncertain. The V and J ends lost 0 bases and 1 base respectively, with 3 bases between them. The CDR3 sequence is 13 residues long. CDR1 is LGHNA, CDR2 YSLEER, per germline. CDR3 sequence: CASSQEQNTEAFF. The CDR3 region has the DNA TGCGCCAGCAGCCAAGAACAGAACACTGAAGCTTTCTTT.

V gene TRBV13 combines with J gene TRBJ1-1; D may be TRBD1 (5 bases). V lost 6 bases and J 0 bases, leaving 20 bases between the germline ends. The germline V gene has CDR1 PRHDT and CDR2 FYEKMQ (reference sequence). The length of the CDR3 is 17 residues. The CDR3 sequence: CASSSGVGGTVNTEAFF. The CDR3 DNA is TGTGCCAGCAGTTCGGGGGTGGGCGGAACAGTGAACACTGAAGCTTTCTTT.

CDR3 loop: CASSEWVDGEREKLFF. The DNA for the CDR3 is TGTGCCAGCAGTGAATGGGTGGACGGGGAACGCGAAAAACTGTTTTTT. This rearrangement joins TRBV6-1 to TRBJ1-4; D is unresolved. V lost 2 bases and J lost 8, with 18 bases in between. This CDR3 comprises 16 residues. Germline CDR1 and CDR2: MNHNS and SASEGT.

This clone has more than one count but fewer than ten. V usage is TRBV29-1 and J usage is TRBJ1-1, with D unresolved. Germline CDR1 and CDR2: SQVTM and ANQGSEA. The CDR3 length is 13 residues. Deletions cut 1 base from V and 2 bases from J, with 8 bases between. The CDR3 DNA sequence: TGCAGCGTTGAAGGGCAGTTTAACACTGAAGCTTTCTTT. Translated, it gives CSVEGQFNTEAFF.

This chain connects TRBV4-1 to TRBJ2-2, with 10 bases fitting TRBD2. The CDR3 has 21 amino acids. CDR1 is MGHRA, CDR2 YSYEKL, per germline. V trimming: 5 bases; J trimming: 5 bases; junction bases outside the gene matches: 23. This CDR3 is CASSKRWELAGAVGSTGELFF. The CDR3 DNA is TGCGCCAGCAGCAAACGCTGGGAGCTAGCGGGGGCGGTTGGGTCGACCGGGGAGCTGTTTTTT.

The chain employs TRBV9 and TRBJ1-6; 8 bases fit TRBD1. Trimming removed 4 bases from V and 7 bases from J; junction bases left unmatched: 7. The CDR3 runs 15 residues. CDR1 is SGDLS and CDR2 is YYNGEE in the germline V gene. The CDR3 coding sequence is TGTGCCAGCAGCCCCGACAGGGGACAAAATTCACCCCTCCACTTT. Residues: CASSPDRGQNSPLHF.

This sequence joins TRBV7-9 and TRBJ1-4, with D unresolved. Trimming took 1 base from V and 8 from J, leaving 11 bases between them. Looked up from germline, CDR1 is SEHNR and CDR2 is FQNEAQ (reference sequence). This CDR3 has 14 amino acids. Here the CDR3 reads CASSLETEAEKLFF. Written as DNA, the CDR3 is TGTGCCAGCAGCTTAGAGACCGAGGCCGAAAAACTGTTTTTT.

The chain uses TRBV4-3 and TRBJ2-2; possible D gene TRBD2, 6 bases. The CDR3 runs 16 residues. Trimming pared 0 bases from V and 4 bases from J, leaving 12 bases between. From germline, CDR1 is LGHNA and CDR2 YSLEER. CDR3 protein: CASSQDRGLFTGELFF. CDR3 nucleotide sequence: TGCGCCAGCAGCCAAGATCGGGGGTTATTCACCGGGGAGCTGTTTTTT.

The gene calls are TRBV9 and TRBJ1-2, with a tentative D call TRBD1 (6 bases). Trimming took off 4 bases at V and 7 bases at J, with 20 bases between the two ends. The germline CDR1 and CDR2 sequences are SGDLS and YYNGEE. CDR3 length equals 15 residues. The CDR3 nucleotides read TGTGCCAGCAGCCTAAGGGACACGGACCTGGGTGGCTACACCTTC. Protein sequence: CASSLRDTDLGGYTF.

This clone was seen just once. The chain links TRBV12-1 to TRBJ2-7; the D segment call TRBD2 is taken from the table without a DNA check. TRBV12-1 represents a pseudogene. The CDR3 loop spans 18 amino acids. CDR3 in amino acids: CASSRPRLAGDCSYEQYF. CDR3 DNA: TGTGCCAGCAGCCGGCCCCGACTAGCGGGGGACTGCTCCTACGAGCAGTACTTC.

About this clone itself: Additional DNA sequences in this sample encode the identical CDR3. V is TRBV9 and J is TRBJ1-1; the D is unclear. Germline assignment: CDR1 SGDLS and CDR2 YYNGEE. V lost 0 bases to trimming and J lost 1 base, with 4 bases between them. The CDR3 has 13 amino acids. CDR3 sequence: CASSVGENTEAFF. CDR3 nucleotides: TGTGCCAGCAGCGTAGGAGAGAACACTGAAGCTTTCTTT.

The chain is built from TRBV4-3 and TRBJ1-3; no firm D call. There are 16 residues in the CDR3. The V end lost 2 bases, the J end lost 0 bases, and 11 bases lay between the germline ends. CDR1 and CDR2 (germline): LGHNA, YSLEER. DNA of the CDR3: TGCGCCAGCAGCCAATGGGTGCAGGTCTCTGGAAACACCATATATTTT. This sequence encodes CASSQWVQVSGNTIYF.

The rearrangement joins TRBV30 to TRBJ2-1, with 7 bases lining up with TRBD2. Germline assignment: CDR1 GTSNPN and CDR2 SVGIG (reference sequence). The CDR3 runs 13 residues. Trimming took 2 bases from V and 7 from J; bases not matched to a gene: 5. The CDR3 loop is CAWSLTGGNEQFF. CDR3 DNA: TGTGCCTGGAGTCTGACCGGGGGGAATGAGCAGTTCTTC.

The V gene is TRBV7-9, the J gene TRBJ1-1, with D perhaps matching TRBD1 (6 bases). Germline V gene sequence: CDR1 SEHNR, CDR2 FQNEAQ (reference sequence). This CDR3 has 18 amino acids. With 5 bases removed from V and 7 bases from J, the gap between germline ends came to 29 bases. The DNA for the CDR3 is TGTGCCAGCAGCACCGAGGCAGGGGTTGCTAGGGACCCTTATGAAGCTTTCTTT. Protein product: CASSTEAGVARDPYEAFF.

This chain links TRBV7-9 with TRBJ2-7, with 11 bases lining up with TRBD2. There are 15 residues in the CDR3. Trimming took 5 bases from V and 2 from J; bases not matched to a gene: 5. The V gene's germline CDR1 is SEHNR and CDR2 FQNEAQ (reference sequence). Written as DNA, the CDR3 is TGTGCCAGCAGCAATATAGCGGGGGGGCCCTACGAGCAGTACTTC. Its protein is CASSNIAGGPYEQYF.

This sequence joins TRBV28 and TRBJ1-2; TRBD1 matches 9 bases. V was clipped by 8 bases and J by 4 bases; unmatched bases: 8. Germline V gene data show CDR1 as MDHEN and CDR2 as SYDVKM. There are 14 residues in the CDR3. CDR3 DNA sequence: TGTGCCAGCGGACGGGACAGGGCCTTCTATGGCTACACCTTC. It specifies CASGRDRAFYGYTF.

This clone has just a few counts. The chain couples TRBV4-2 to TRBJ2-1; 10 nucleotides match TRBD2. The trim removed 4 bases at V and 8 bases at J, leaving 5 bases unmatched. This CDR3 has 14 residues. Germline V gene data show CDR1 as LGHNA and CDR2 as YNFKEQ. CDR3 sequence: CASSLAGGRDEQFF. CDR3 in DNA: TGTGCCAGCAGCCTAGCGGGGGGACGCGATGAGCAGTTCTTC.

This clone was counted once. In the same sample, other DNA sequences code for this CDR3. The J gene is TRBJ1-1, the V gene TRBV19, with D hard to call. Deletions cut 3 bases from V and 1 base from J, with 6 bases between. Germline CDR1 reads LNHDA; CDR2 reads SQIVND (reference sequence). This CDR3 spans 13 amino acids. The CDR3 loop reads CASSIGRNTEAFF. CDR3 coding DNA: TGTGCCAGTAGTATTGGCAGGAACACTGAAGCTTTCTTT.

The J gene is TRBJ2-7, the V gene TRBV9, with D perhaps TRBD2 (5 bases). The CDR3 totals 14 residues. CDR1 and CDR2 from the germline V gene are SGDLS and YYNGEE. The V and J ends lost 1 base and 2 bases respectively, with 10 bases between them. DNA for the CDR3: TGTGCCAGCAGCGTAAGCCCCGGGGCCTACGAGCAGTACTTC. As protein: CASSVSPGAYEQYF.

Comments on this clone: A junction end diverges from the germline sequence, so it may reflect a read error. The V gene is TRBV4-3, the J gene TRBJ1-1; D unclear. CDR1 is LGHNA, CDR2 YSLEER, per germline. CDR3 length: 13 amino acids. The CDR3 spells CASSQDLNTEAFF. The CDR3 DNA reads TGCGCCAGCAGCCAAGACCTGAACACCGAAGCTTTCTTT.

This clone has more than one count but fewer than ten. The chain couples TRBV27 to TRBJ1-5; 9 bases agree with TRBD1. With V trimmed by 5 bases and J by 7 bases, 9 bases remained unmatched. This CDR3 region has 15 residues. CDR1 and CDR2 (germline): MNHEY, SMNVEV (reference sequence). The CDR3 loop reads CASSRGTGLDQPQHF. For the CDR3, the DNA is TGTGCCAGCAGTCGGGGGACAGGGCTAGACCAGCCCCAGCATTTT.

The V and J genes are TRBV11-2 and TRBJ1-3; D gene ambiguous. Germline values: CDR1 SGHAT, CDR2 FQNNGV. The length of the CDR3 is 14 residues. Trimming stripped 5 bases from V and 2 bases from J, with 10 bases between. The CDR3 DNA sequence: TGTGCCAGCAGCGATAGTTTGGCTGGAAACACCATATATTTT. Amino acid sequence: CASSDSLAGNTIYF.